This T cell receptor (beta chain) appears in the sequencing data of a study of blood T cell repertoires in COVID-19. Profiled with immunoSEQ multiplex PCR; TCRdb holds only in-frame clones, not every one. In the table there are a few hundred thousand clones, roughly 85% of which are singletons. The V and J ends lost 6 bases and 9 bases respectively, with 12 bases between them. The CDR3 spans 11 residues. CDR1 is SQVTM, CDR2 ANQGSEA, per germline. The receptor was isolated from a human donor in a cohort sampled during active COVID-19. The sequencing input was peripheral blood. The chain combines TRBV29-1 with TRBJ2-4, with D tentatively TRBD1 (6 bases). CDR3 sequence reads: CSVRTEGIQYF. For the CDR3, the DNA is TGCAGCGTGAGGACAGAAGGCATTCAGTACTTC.